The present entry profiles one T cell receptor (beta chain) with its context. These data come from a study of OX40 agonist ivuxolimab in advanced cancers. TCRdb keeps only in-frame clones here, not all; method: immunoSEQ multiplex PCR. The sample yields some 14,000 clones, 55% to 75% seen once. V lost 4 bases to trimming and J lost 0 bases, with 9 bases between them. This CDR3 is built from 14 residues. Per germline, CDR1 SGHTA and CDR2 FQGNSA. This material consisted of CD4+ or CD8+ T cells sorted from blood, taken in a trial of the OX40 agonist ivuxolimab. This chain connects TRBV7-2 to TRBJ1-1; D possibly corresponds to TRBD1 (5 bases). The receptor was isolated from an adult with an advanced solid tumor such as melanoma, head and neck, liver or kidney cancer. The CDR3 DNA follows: TGTGCCAGCAGCTGGGGGGGGATGAACACTGAAGCTTTCTTT. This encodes CASSWGGMNTEAFF.